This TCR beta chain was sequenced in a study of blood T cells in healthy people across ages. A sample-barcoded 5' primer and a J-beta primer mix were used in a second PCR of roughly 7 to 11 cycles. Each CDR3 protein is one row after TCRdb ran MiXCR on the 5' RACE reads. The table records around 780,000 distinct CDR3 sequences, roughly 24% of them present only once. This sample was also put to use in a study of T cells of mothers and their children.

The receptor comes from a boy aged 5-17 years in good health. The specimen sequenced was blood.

The CDR3 region has the DNA TGTGCCAGCAGCCGCGAGGCGCGGACTGAAGCTTTCTTT. It specifies CASSREARTEAFF. The V gene is TRBV6-6, the J gene TRBJ1-1; unclear D gene. The CDR3 has 13 amino acids. The V end was cut by 6 bases, the J end by 5 bases, with 13 bases between. CDR1 and CDR2 from the germline V gene are MNHNY and SVGAGI (reference sequence).